This T cell receptor (beta chain) is from a study of T cell responses to AZD1222 COVID-19 vaccine. This CDR3 comprises 16 residues. V was clipped by 4 bases and J by 10 bases; unmatched bases: 11. CDR1 and CDR2 from the germline V gene are SGHTS and YDEGEE. This clone was observed a single time. Its antigen remains unidentified. Study-wide findings and caveats: Every sample of the repertoires postdated the peak T cell response.

Using immunoSEQ multiplex PCR, the repertoire was profiled, and TCRdb retains in-frame clones only, with some absent. Of 130,000 to 150,000 clones in the sample, 75% to 90% were seen once. V and J are TRBV5-8 and TRBJ1-6; 10 bases match TRBD1. This receptor was obtained from an adult in good health. The input for sequencing was peripheral blood, taken on day 0 of MenACWY control vaccination. The CDR3: CASSPAPGQGTSPLHF. The CDR3 DNA sequence: TGTGCCAGCAGCCCCGCGCCGGGACAGGGGACATCACCCCTCCACTTT.